These T cell receptor beta chains were read from a single sample in a study of shared clonotypes between healthy human individuals. Assay: immunoSEQ multiplex PCR; the TCRdb copy retains only in-frame clones and omits some. This sample has roughly 550,000 clones, with roughly 95% found just once. The sample comprised naive CD8+ T cells sorted from blood. These TCRs come from a woman in her 30s in good health. The CDR3 runs from the conserved cysteine through the conserved F or W. A D gene is named only where the DNA matches it firmly. Size is stated for part of the rows, as once, few or many counts, or as a class when the clone is expanded.

D	V	size	J	CDR3	DNA
TRBD1	TRBV10-2	.	TRBJ1-1	CASMALRDRGPHAANTEAFF	TGCGCCAGCATGGCCCTCCGGGACAGGGGTCCACACGCCGCGAACACTGAAGCTTTCTTT
TRBD2	TRBV2	.	TRBJ2-3	CASLKPGLALSDTQYF	TGTGCCAGCTTAAAACCGGGACTAGCACTCTCAGATACGCAGTATTTT
TRBD1	TRBV7-9	.	TRBJ2-2	CASSSRTGTFTGELFF	TGTGCCAGCAGCTCGAGGACAGGGACATTTACCGGGGAGCTGTTTTTT
.	TRBV5-4	.	TRBJ1-2	CAYEVEGDYGYTF	TGTGCCTACGAGGTGGAGGGCGACTATGGCTACACCTTC
.	TRBV23-1	.	TRBJ2-7	CASGSADLTTYEQYF	TGCGCCAGCGGGTCCGCAGATCTGACGACCTACGAGCAGTACTTC
.	TRBV27	.	TRBJ2-3	CASSLWVADTQYF	TGTGCCAGCAGTTTATGGGTGGCAGATACGCAGTATTTT
.	TRBV27	.	TRBJ2-6	CATKTGESVLTF	TGTGCCACCAAAACAGGCGAATCCGTCCTGACTTTC
.	TRBV13	.	TRBJ2-7	CASSLGLQGIYEQYF	TGTGCCAGCAGCTTAGGCCTCCAGGGGATTTACGAGCAGTACTTC
.	TRBV19	.	TRBJ2-6	CASSGFYQGSGANVLTF	TGTGCCAGTAGTGGTTTCTACCAAGGATCTGGGGCCAACGTCCTGACTTTC
.	TRBV7-8	.	TRBJ1-5	CASLGDRFDQPQHF	TGTGCCAGCTTGGGTGACAGGTTCGATCAGCCCCAGCATTTT
.	TRBV5-8	.	TRBJ1-4	CASSLEGATNEKLFF	TGTGCCAGCAGCTTGGAGGGGGCAACTAATGAAAAACTGTTTTTT
.	TRBV2	.	TRBJ2-1	CASSERSSYNEQFF	TGTGCCAGCAGCGAGCGGTCCTCCTACAATGAGCAGTTCTTC
TRBD1	TRBV28	.	TRBJ2-7	CASSPGGDRVNEQYF	TGTGCCAGCAGTCCAGGTGGGGACAGGGTCAACGAGCAGTACTTC
.	TRBV28	.	TRBJ2-3	CASSLTGRTDTQYF	TGTGCCAGCAGTTTGACCGGGCGCACAGATACGCAGTATTTT
.	TRBV5-6	.	TRBJ1-1	CASRPWGSTEAFF	TGTGCCAGCAGGCCCTGGGGGTCCACTGAAGCTTTCTTT
.	TRBV30	.	TRBJ1-2	CAWSGWEGHYGYTF	TGTGCCTGGAGTGGGTGGGAAGGGCACTATGGCTACACCTTC
.	TRBV28	.	TRBJ1-2	CASSKGGVFGYTF	TGTGCCAGCAGCAAAGGGGGGGTTTTTGGCTACACCTTC
TRBD2	TRBV4-2	once	TRBJ2-7	CASSQAPREGIYEQYF	TGTGCCAGCAGCCAAGCCCCCCGGGAGGGTATCTACGAGCAGTACTTC
.	TRBV9	.	TRBJ1-1	CASSEGLNTEAFF	TGTGCCAGCAGCGAAGGCTTGAACACTGAAGCTTTCTTT
.	TRBV15	few	TRBJ1-2	CATSRVGNNYGYTF	TGTGCCACCAGCAGAGTCGGGAATAACTATGGCTACACCTTC
.	TRBV7-9	.	TRBJ2-7	CASSDSTGSYEQYF	TGTGCCAGCAGCGATAGCACAGGGTCCTACGAGCAGTACTTC
TRBD1	TRBV7-9	.	TRBJ2-7	CASSLVGQGFHEQYF	TGTGCCAGCAGCTTAGTAGGACAGGGGTTCCACGAGCAGTACTTC
.	TRBV5-6	.	TRBJ2-7	CASSFGRAYEQYF	TGTGCCAGCAGCTTCGGACGGGCCTACGAGCAGTACTTC
.	TRBV11-2	.	TRBJ2-5	CASREGPGSPETQYF	TGTGCCAGCAGGGAGGGCCCTGGTAGCCCTGAGACCCAGTACTTC
.	TRBV7-6	.	TRBJ2-1	CASSSLSNEQFF	TGTGCCAGCAGCTCCCTTAGTAATGAGCAGTTCTTC
.	TRBV10-3	.	TRBJ1-2	CAIRDPGDWHGYTF	TGTGCCATCAGGGATCCAGGGGATTGGCATGGCTACACCTTC
.	TRBV28	.	TRBJ1-2	CASSQISNYGYTF	TGTGCCAGCAGTCAAATTTCTAACTATGGCTACACCTTC
.	TRBV11-2	.	TRBJ2-1	CASSFPFQGESSYNEQFF	TGTGCCAGCAGCTTCCCCTTCCAAGGCGAGAGCTCCTACAATGAGCAGTTCTTC
TRBD2	TRBV27	.	TRBJ2-7	CASSYGTSVYEQYF	TGTGCCAGCAGCTACGGGACTAGCGTTTACGAGCAGTACTTC
.	TRBV4-2	.	TRBJ2-3	CASSQDHSVDTQYF	TGTGCCAGCAGCCAGGACCATAGCGTAGATACGCAGTATTTT
.	TRBV5-8	.	TRBJ1-1	CASSLAGISTEAFF	TGTGCCAGCAGCCTGGCGGGGATTTCCACTGAAGCTTTCTTT
.	TRBV11-2	.	TRBJ2-1	CASRLDLGSYNEQFF	TGTGCCAGCAGATTGGACCTGGGCTCCTACAATGAGCAGTTCTTC
.	TRBV9	.	TRBJ1-1	CASSAPGLDARRTGEAFF	TGTGCCAGCAGCGCCCCGGGGTTGGACGCCAGGCGAACGGGAGAAGCTTTCTTT
.	TRBV10-3	.	TRBJ2-7	CAISESDTSYEQYF	TGTGCCATCAGTGAGTCGGACACATCCTACGAGCAGTACTTC
TRBD2	TRBV7-2	.	TRBJ2-3	CASSESGETSGDTQYF	TGTGCCAGCAGCGAAAGTGGGGAAACTAGCGGTGATACGCAGTATTTT
TRBD2	TRBV7-9	.	TRBJ2-1	CASSWDYTYNEQFF	TGTGCCAGCAGCTGGGACTATACCTACAATGAGCAGTTCTTC
TRBD1	TRBV27	.	TRBJ2-1	CASSSDRVGYNEQFF	TGTGCCAGCAGTTCAGACAGGGTGGGGTACAATGAGCAGTTCTTC
TRBD2	TRBV28	.	TRBJ2-7	CASSVLSGGSFLSSPGEQYF	TGTGCCAGCAGTGTACTGTCTGGCGGGAGCTTTCTCTCTTCGCCCGGCGAGCAGTACTTC
.	TRBV29-1	.	TRBJ2-1	CSVGTGNEQFF	TGCAGCGTCGGTACCGGGAATGAGCAGTTCTTC
.	TRBV28	.	TRBJ2-2	CASTHLRAVQNTGELFF	TGTGCCAGCACTCATCTTCGGGCAGTTCAGAACACCGGGGAGCTGTTTTTT
TRBD2	TRBV6-5	.	TRBJ2-7	CASSLSGLASYEQYF	TGTGCCAGCAGCTTGTCGGGACTAGCGAGTTACGAGCAGTACTTC